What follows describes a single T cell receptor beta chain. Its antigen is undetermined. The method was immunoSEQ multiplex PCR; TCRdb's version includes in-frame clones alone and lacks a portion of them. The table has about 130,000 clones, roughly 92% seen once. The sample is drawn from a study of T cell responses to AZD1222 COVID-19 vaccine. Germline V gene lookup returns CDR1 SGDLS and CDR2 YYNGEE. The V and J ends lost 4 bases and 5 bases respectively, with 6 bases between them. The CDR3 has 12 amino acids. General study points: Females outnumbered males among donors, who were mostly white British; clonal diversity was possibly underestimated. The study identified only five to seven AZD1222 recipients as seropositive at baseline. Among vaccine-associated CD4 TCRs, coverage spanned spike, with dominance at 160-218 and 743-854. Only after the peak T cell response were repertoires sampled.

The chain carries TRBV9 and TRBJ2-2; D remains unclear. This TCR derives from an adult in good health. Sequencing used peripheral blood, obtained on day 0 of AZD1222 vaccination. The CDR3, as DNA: TGTGCCAGCAGCACCCTTACCGGGGAGCTGTTTTTT. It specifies CASSTLTGELFF.